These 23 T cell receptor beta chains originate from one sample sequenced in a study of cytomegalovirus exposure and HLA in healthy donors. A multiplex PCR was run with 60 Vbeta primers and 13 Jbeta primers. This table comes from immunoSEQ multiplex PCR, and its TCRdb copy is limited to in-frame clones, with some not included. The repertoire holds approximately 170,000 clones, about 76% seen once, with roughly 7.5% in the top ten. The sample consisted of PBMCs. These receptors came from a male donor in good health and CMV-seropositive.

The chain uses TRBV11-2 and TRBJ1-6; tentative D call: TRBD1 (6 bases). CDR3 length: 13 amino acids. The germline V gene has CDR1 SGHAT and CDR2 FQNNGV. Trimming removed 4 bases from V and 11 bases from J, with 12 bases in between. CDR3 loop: CASSSGGQTPLHF. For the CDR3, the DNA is TGTGCCAGCAGCTCTGGGGGCCAGACACCCCTCCACTTT.

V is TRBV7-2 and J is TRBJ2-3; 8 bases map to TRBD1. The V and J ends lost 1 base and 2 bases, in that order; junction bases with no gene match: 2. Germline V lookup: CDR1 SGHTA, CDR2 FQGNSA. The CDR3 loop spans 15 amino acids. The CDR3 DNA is TGTGCCAGCAGCTTAGGGACAGGGTTCACAGATACGCAGTATTTT. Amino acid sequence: CASSLGTGFTDTQYF.

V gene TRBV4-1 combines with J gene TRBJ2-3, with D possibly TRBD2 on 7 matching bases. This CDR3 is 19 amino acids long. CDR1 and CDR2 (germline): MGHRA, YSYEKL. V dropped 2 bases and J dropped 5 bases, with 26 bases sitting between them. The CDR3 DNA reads TGCGCCAGCAGCCAAAAAGAGCTAATTGGGGGGGGGCCAGGAGATACGCAGTATTTT. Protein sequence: CASSQKELIGGGPGDTQYF.

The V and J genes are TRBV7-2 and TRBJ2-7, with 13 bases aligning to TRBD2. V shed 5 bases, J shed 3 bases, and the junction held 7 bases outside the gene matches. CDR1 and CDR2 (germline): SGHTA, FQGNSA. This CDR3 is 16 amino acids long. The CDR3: CASSPGLAGAHYEQYF. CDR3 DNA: TGTGCCAGCAGCCCCGGACTAGCGGGGGCCCACTACGAGCAGTACTTC.

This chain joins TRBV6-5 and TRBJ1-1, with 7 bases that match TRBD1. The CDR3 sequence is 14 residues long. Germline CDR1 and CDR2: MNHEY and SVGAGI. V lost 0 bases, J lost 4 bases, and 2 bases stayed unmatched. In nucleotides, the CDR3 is TGTGCCAGCAGTTACTCGACAGGGTCCACTGAAGCTTTCTTT. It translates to CASSYSTGSTEAFF.

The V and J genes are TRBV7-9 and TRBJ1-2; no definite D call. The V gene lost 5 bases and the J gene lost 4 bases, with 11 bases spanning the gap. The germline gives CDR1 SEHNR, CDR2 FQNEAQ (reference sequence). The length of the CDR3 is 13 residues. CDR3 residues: CASSLTELYGYTF. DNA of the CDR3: TGTGCCAGCAGCCTTACAGAGCTCTATGGCTACACCTTC.

The CDR3 spells CASSFRGEETQYF. CDR3 DNA sequence: TGTGCCAGCAGTTTCAGGGGGGAAGAGACCCAGTACTTC. The V gene is TRBV5-8, the J gene TRBJ2-5, with TRBD1 as a possible D gene (7 bases). Germline values: CDR1 SGHTS, CDR2 YDEGEE. Trimming shortened V by 5 bases and J by 3 bases, and 11 bases separated the two germline ends. The CDR3 has 13 residues.

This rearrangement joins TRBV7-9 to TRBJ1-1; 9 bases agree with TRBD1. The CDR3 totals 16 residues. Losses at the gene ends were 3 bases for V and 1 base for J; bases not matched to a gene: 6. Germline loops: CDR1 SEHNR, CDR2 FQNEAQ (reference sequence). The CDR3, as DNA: TGTGCCAGCAGCTTGGGGACAGGGCCCTCGAACACTGAAGCTTTCTTT. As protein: CASSLGTGPSNTEAFF.

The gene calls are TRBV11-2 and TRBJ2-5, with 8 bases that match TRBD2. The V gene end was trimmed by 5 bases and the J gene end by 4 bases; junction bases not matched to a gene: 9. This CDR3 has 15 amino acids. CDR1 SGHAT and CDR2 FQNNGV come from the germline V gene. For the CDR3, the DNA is TGTGCCAGCAGCCCCGGGACTAGAGTGCGAGAGACCCAGTACTTC. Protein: CASSPGTRVRETQYF. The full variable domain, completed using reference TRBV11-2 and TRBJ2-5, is EAGVAQSPRYKIIEKRQSVAFWCNPISGHATLYWYQQILGQGPKLLIQFQNNGVVDDSQLPKDRFSAERLKGVDSTLKIQPAKLEDSAVYLCASSPGTRVRETQYFGPGTRLLVL.

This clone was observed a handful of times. The CDR3 region is CASSIAGPYEQYF. The CDR3 bases are TGTGCCAGTAGTATCGCAGGGCCCTACGAGCAGTACTTC. The chain is built from TRBV19 and TRBJ2-7; maybe TRBD1 (5 bases). The germline V gene encodes CDR1 LNHDA and CDR2 SQIVND (reference sequence). V gave up 3 bases and J gave up 2 bases, with 8 bases separating them. The CDR3 length is 13 residues.

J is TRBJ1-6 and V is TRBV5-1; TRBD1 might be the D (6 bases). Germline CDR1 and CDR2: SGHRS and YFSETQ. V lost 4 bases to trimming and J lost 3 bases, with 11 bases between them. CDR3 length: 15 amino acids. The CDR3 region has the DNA TGCGCCAGCAGCGCGGACAGTTACTATAATTCACCCCTCCACTTT. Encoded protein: CASSADSYYNSPLHF.

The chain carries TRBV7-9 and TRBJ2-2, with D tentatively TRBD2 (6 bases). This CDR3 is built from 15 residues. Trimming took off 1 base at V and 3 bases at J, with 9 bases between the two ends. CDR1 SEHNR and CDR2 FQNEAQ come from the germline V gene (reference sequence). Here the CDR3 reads CASSLVGGDTGELFF. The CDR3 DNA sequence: TGTGCCAGCAGCTTAGTAGGAGGGGACACCGGGGAGCTGTTTTTT.

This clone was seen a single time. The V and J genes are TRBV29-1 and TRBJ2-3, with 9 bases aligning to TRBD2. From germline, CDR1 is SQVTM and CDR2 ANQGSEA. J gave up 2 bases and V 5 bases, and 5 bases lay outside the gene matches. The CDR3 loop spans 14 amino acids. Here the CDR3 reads CSVQAGGTTDTQYF. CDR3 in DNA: TGCAGCGTTCAAGCGGGGGGAACCACAGATACGCAGTATTTT.

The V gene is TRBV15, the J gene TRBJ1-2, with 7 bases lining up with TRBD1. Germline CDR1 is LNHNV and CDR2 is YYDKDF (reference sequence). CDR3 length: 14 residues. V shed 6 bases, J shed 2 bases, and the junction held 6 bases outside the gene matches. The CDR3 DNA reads TGTGCCACCAGATTTCAGGGGGACAACTATGGCTACACCTTC. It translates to CATRFQGDNYGYTF.

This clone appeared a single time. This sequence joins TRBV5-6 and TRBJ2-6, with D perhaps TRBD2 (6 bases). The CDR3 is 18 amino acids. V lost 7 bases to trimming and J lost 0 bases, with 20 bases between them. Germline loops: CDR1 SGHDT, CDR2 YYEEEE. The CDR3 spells CASGSPGTPSSGANVLTF. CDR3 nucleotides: TGTGCCAGCGGTAGCCCCGGGACTCCCAGCTCTGGGGCCAACGTCCTGACTTTC.

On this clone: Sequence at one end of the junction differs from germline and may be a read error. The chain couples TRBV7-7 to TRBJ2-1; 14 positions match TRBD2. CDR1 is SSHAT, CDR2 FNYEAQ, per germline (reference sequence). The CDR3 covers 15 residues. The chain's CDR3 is CASSYGTSGGYEQFF. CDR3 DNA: TGTGCTAGCAGTTACGGGACTAGCGGGGGTTATGAGCAGTTCTTC.

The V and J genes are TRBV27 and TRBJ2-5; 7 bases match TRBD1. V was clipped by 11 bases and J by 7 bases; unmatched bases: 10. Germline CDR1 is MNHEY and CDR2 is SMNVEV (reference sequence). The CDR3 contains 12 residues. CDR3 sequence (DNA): TGTGCCCGCGATACAGGGGATAGGACCCAGTACTTC. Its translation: CARDTGDRTQYF.

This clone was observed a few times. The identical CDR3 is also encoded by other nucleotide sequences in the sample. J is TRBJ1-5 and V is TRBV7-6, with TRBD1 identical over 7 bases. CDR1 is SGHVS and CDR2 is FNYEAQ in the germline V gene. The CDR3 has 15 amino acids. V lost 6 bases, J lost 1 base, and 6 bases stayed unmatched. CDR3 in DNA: TGTGCCAGCAGTTTATTACAGGGGAGCAATCAGCCCCAGCATTTT. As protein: CASSLLQGSNQPQHF.

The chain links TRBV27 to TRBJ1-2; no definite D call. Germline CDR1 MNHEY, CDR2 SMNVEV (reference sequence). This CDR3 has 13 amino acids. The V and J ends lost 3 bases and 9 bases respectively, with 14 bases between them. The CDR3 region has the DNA TGTGCCAGCAGTTTGGGCTCCTCGTCACGCTACACCTTC. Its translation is CASSLGSSSRYTF.

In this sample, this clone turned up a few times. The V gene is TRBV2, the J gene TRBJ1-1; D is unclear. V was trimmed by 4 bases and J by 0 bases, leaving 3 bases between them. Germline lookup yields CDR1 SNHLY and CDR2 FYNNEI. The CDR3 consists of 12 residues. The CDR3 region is CASSVMNTEAFF. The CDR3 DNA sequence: TGTGCCAGCAGTGTCATGAACACTGAAGCTTTCTTT.

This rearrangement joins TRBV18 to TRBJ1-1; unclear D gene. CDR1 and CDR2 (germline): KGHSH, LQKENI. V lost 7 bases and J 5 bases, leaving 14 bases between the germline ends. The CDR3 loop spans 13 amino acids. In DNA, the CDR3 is TGTGCCAGCTTTGGAGGAGGAAGAACTGAAGCTTTCTTT. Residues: CASFGGGRTEAFF.

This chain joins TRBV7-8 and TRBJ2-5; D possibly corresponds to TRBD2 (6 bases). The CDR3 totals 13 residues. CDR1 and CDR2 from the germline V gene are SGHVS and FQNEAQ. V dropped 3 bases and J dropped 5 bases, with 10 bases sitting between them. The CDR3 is CASSFGGRETQYF. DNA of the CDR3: TGTGCCAGCAGCTTTGGAGGGAGGGAGACCCAGTACTTC.

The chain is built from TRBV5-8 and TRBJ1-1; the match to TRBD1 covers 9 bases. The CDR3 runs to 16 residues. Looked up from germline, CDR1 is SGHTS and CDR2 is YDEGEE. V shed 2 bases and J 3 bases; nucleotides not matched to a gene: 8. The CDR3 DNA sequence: TGTGCCAGCAGCTTCCAATGGGGACAGGGAGACACTGAAGCTTTCTTT. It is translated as CASSFQWGQGDTEAFF.